One and the same sample provided the 14 T cell receptor beta chains below, sequenced in a study of cytomegalovirus exposure and HLA in healthy donors. A multiplex PCR was run with 60 Vbeta primers and 13 Jbeta primers. This table comes from immunoSEQ multiplex PCR, and its TCRdb copy is limited to in-frame clones, with some not included. Among over 110,000 clones, around 72% were seen once, and the ten largest hold roughly 1.3%. Sequencing was carried out using PBMCs. The receptors stem from a middle-aged woman in good health and CMV-seronegative.

This clone was picked up one time. The chain carries TRBV7-8 and TRBJ1-4; 9 nucleotides line up with TRBD1. Germline V gene data show CDR1 as SGHVS and CDR2 as FQNEAQ. Trimming cost V 5 bases and J 4 bases; bases outside gene matches: 8. CDR3 length: 16 residues. The CDR3 nucleotides are TGTGCCAGCAGCATGGACAGGGGTCTATATAATGAAAAACTGTTTTTT. Its protein is CASSMDRGLYNEKLFF. The whole variable domain, remainder taken from reference TRBV7-8 and TRBJ1-4, is GAGVSQSPRYKVAKRGQDVALRCDPISGHVSLFWYQQALGQGPEFLTYFQNEAQLDKSGLPSDRFFAERPEGSVSTLKIQRTQQEDSAVYLCASSMDRGLYNEKLFFGSGTQLSVL.

V is TRBV4-3 and J is TRBJ1-1; 7 positions agree with TRBD1. The CDR3 length is 14 residues. The junction had 6 bases not matched to a gene; V was cut back by 4 bases and J by 4 bases. Looked up from germline, CDR1 is LGHNA and CDR2 is YSLEER. The CDR3 sequence: CASSLQGKGTEAFF. The CDR3 DNA is TGCGCCAGCAGCCTACAGGGGAAGGGCACTGAAGCTTTCTTT.

The V call is TRBV29-1, the J call TRBJ2-1; 8 nucleotides agree with TRBD1. Germline V gives CDR1 SQVTM, CDR2 ANQGSEA. The CDR3 has 13 amino acids. Trimming cost V 8 bases and J 3 bases; bases outside gene matches: 6. The CDR3 reads CSFRTGYYNEQFF. The CDR3 DNA reads TGCAGCTTCCGGACAGGGTACTACAATGAGCAGTTCTTC.

This sequence joins TRBV7-2 and TRBJ2-5, with 11 bases matching TRBD2. From germline, CDR1 is SGHTA and CDR2 FQGNSA. This CDR3 region has 15 residues. With 5 bases clipped from V and 2 bases from J, the junction kept 4 bases outside the gene matches. The CDR3 region has the DNA TGTGCCAGCAGCACGACTAGCGGGGTGCAAGAGACCCAGTACTTC. Its protein is CASSTTSGVQETQYF.

The chain couples TRBV4-1 to TRBJ2-7; perhaps TRBD2 as D (6 bases). This CDR3 has 16 residues. From germline, CDR1 is MGHRA and CDR2 YSYEKL. Trimming left V 0 bases short and J 7 bases short, with 19 bases between. CDR3 nucleotides: TGCGCCAGCAGCCAAGAGGTAGGGGACTTCACGGGGGAGCAGTACGTC. Its protein is CASSQEVGDFTGEQYV.

The chain uses TRBV4-1 and TRBJ1-6, with unresolved D. Germline V gene data show CDR1 as MGHRA and CDR2 as YSYEKL. The V end was cut by 1 base, the J end by 7 bases, with 11 bases between. The CDR3 has 15 amino acids. CDR3 bases: TGCGCCAGCAGCCAAGGAGGGCGTCCGAATTCACCCCTCCACTTT. Protein: CASSQGGRPNSPLHF.

This chain joins TRBV5-1 and TRBJ1-1; 9 bases map to TRBD1. V lost 10 bases and J lost 11; bases outside the gene matches: 24. The CDR3 has 16 amino acids. Germline V gene lookup returns CDR1 SGHRS and CDR2 YFSETQ. Here the CDR3 DNA reads TGCGCCGGGTTACAGGGGGCCCACCGTCGCCCGGGTCACGCTTTCTTT. This sequence encodes CAGLQGAHRRPGHAFF.

V gene TRBV9 combines with J gene TRBJ2-3; 8 nucleotides agree with TRBD1. Germline V gives CDR1 SGDLS, CDR2 YYNGEE. Trimming removed 3 bases from V and 0 bases from J; junction bases left unmatched: 3. CDR3 length equals 15 residues. The CDR3: CASSARQGSTDTQYF. CDR3 DNA: TGTGCCAGCAGCGCTCGACAGGGGAGCACAGATACGCAGTATTTT. The whole variable domain, remainder taken from reference TRBV9 and TRBJ2-3, is DSGVTQTPKHLITATGQRVTLRCSPRSGDLSVYWYQQSLDQGLQFLIQYYNGEERAKGNILERFSAQQFPDLHSELNLSSLELGDSALYFCASSARQGSTDTQYFGPGTRLTVL.

The chain uses TRBV15 and TRBJ1-6; D call uncertain. The V end lost 0 bases, the J end lost 9 bases, and 15 bases lay between the germline ends. Germline V gene sequence: CDR1 LNHNV, CDR2 YYDKDF (reference sequence). This CDR3 spans 16 amino acids. The CDR3 reads CATSREQRVMGSPLHF. CDR3 in DNA: TGTGCCACCAGCAGAGAACAGAGGGTCATGGGTTCACCCCTCCACTTT.

The CDR3 region has the DNA TGTGCCAGCCCAGGGGACTCCTATAATTCACCCCTCCACTTT. Its translation is CASPGDSYNSPLHF. V usage is TRBV6-1 and J usage is TRBJ1-6, with a tentative D call TRBD1 (6 bases). The CDR3 totals 14 residues. Per the germline V gene, CDR1 is MNHNS and CDR2 is SASEGT. With 8 bases removed from V and 0 bases from J, the gap between germline ends came to 8 bases.

The chain is built from TRBV5-1 and TRBJ1-3; no clear D gene. CDR3 length equals 15 residues. Germline loops: CDR1 SGHRS, CDR2 YFSETQ. V gave up 4 bases and J gave up 0 bases, with 11 bases separating them. As DNA, the CDR3 is TGCGCCAGCAGCCCGCATCTGAGCTCTGGAAACACCATATATTTT. Its translation is CASSPHLSSGNTIYF.

This clone was seen a handful of times. This rearrangement joins TRBV6-5 to TRBJ1-5, with D tentatively TRBD1 (5 bases). The V end was cut by 9 bases, the J end by 6 bases, with 15 bases between. This CDR3 has 13 amino acids. Germline CDR1 MNHEY, CDR2 SVGAGI. DNA for the CDR3: TGTGCCAGTCGGGGACGGGGGACTCAGCCCCAGCATTTT. This sequence encodes CASRGRGTQPQHF.

The CDR3 here is CASSPPGQGAPANYGYTF. CDR3 bases: TGCGCCAGCAGCCCTCCGGGACAGGGGGCCCCCGCTAACTATGGCTACACCTTC. The rearrangement links TRBV5-1 to TRBJ1-2, with 12 bases that match TRBD1. The CDR3 totals 18 residues. The ends lost 4 bases at V and 0 bases at J; junction bases unmatched: 10. Germline loops: CDR1 SGHRS, CDR2 YFSETQ.

The chain recombines TRBV19 with TRBJ1-4; D ambiguous. In germline, CDR1 is LNHDA, CDR2 SQIVND (reference sequence). Trimming took 1 base from V and 5 from J, leaving 14 bases between them. The CDR3 has 16 residues. CDR3 in DNA: TGTGCCAGTAGTATAGGCCAGGTTCCGGGGAATGAAAAACTGTTTTTT. Amino acids: CASSIGQVPGNEKLFF.